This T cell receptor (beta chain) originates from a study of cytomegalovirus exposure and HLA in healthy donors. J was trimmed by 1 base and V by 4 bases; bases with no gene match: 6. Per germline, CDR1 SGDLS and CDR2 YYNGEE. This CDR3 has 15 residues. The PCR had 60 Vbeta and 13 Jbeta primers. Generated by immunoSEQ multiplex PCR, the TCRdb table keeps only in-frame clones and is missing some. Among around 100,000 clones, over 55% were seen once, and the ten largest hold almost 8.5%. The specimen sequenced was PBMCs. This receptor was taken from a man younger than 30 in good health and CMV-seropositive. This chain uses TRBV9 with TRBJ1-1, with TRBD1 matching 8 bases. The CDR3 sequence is CASSPTGVPNTEAFF. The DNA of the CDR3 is TGTGCCAGCAGCCCGACAGGGGTCCCGAACACTGAAGCTTTCTTT.